Listed below are T cell receptor beta chains from one sample, sequenced in a study of regulatory T cells in long-lasting Graves disease. MiXCR, run by TCRdb on the multiplex PCR reads, gives a single entry per CDR3 protein. Among about 440,000 distinct CDR3 sequences listed, 14% to 15% were seen once. The sample was also linked to a second study, of T cells in Graves' hyperthyroidism and ophthalmopathy.

Specimen: peripheral blood mononuclear cells (PBMCs), collected at new diagnosis, from a patient treated with antithyroid drugs. Every receptor here comes from a woman younger than 45 with Graves disease. The CDR3 runs from the conserved cysteine through the conserved F or W. D genes are given only for firm matches. Some rows mark clone size as missing; the rest say once, few, many or name a class of expanded clone.

>TRBJ2-3|TRBV29-1|NA|NA
CSVTNYRRGFTDTQYF
TGCAGCGTCACTAATTACAGGCGAGGGTTCACAGATACGCAGTATTTT
>TRBJ1-1|TRBV24-1|NA|many
CATSEQGNTEAFF
TGTGCCACCAGTGAGCAGGGGAACACTGAAGCTTTCTTT
>TRBJ2-7|TRBV15|TRBD2|many
CATSRDPGLAGGYEQYF
TGTGCCACCAGCAGAGATCCCGGACTAGCGGGAGGGTACGAGCAGTACTTC
>TRBJ2-2|TRBV7-3|TRBD1|few
CASSPRRTGVYGGELFF
TGTGCCAGCAGCCCTAGGAGGACAGGGGTTTATGGCGGGGAGCTGTTTTTT
>TRBJ2-3|TRBV2|NA|many
CASSDSLRTQDTQYF
TGTGCCAGCAGTGATTCGTTGCGCACCCAAGATACGCAGTATTTT
>TRBJ2-7|TRBV7-9|TRBD2|many
CASSFPAGTSGNYEQYF
TGTGCCAGCAGCTTCCCAGCGGGGACTAGCGGGAACTACGAGCAGTACTTC
>TRBJ2-7|TRBV27|NA|NA
CARSLGGSSYEQYF
TGTGCCCGCAGTTTGGGTGGCAGCTCCTACGAGCAGTACTTC
>TRBJ1-2|TRBV30|NA|many
CAWRLSGFDGYTF
TGTGCCTGGAGATTGTCGGGTTTCGATGGCTACACCTTC
>TRBJ2-1|TRBV11-2|NA|many
CASRQYFRLVVDEQFF
TGTGCCAGCAGACAGTATTTCCGACTAGTAGTCGATGAGCAGTTCTTC
>TRBJ2-1|TRBV28|NA|many
CASTTGSNFNEQFF
TGTGCCAGCACCACAGGGTCAAATTTCAATGAGCAGTTCTTC
>TRBJ1-1|TRBV20-1|TRBD1|many
CSAPTRQGGTEAFF
TGCAGTGCCCCAACCCGACAGGGTGGCACTGAAGCTTTCTTT
>TRBJ2-2|TRBV7-9|NA|many
CASSLTVTGELFF
TGTGCCAGCAGCTTGACTGTCACCGGGGAGCTGTTTTTT
>TRBJ1-6|TRBV6-1|NA|NA
CASHGGRLYSPLHF
TGTGCCAGTCACGGCGGCAGATTGTACTCACCCCTCCACTTT
>TRBJ2-7|TRBV18|TRBD2|NA
CASSPGTSGTTYEQYF
TGTGCCAGCTCACCAGGGACTAGCGGGACTACCTACGAGCAGTACTTC
>TRBJ1-5|TRBV2|NA|many
CASSAGGLIQPQHF
TGTGCCAGCAGCGCGGGGGGGCTGATTCAGCCCCAGCATTTT
>TRBJ2-3|TRBV12-3/TRBV12-4|TRBD2|many
CASSDPGLAGNTDTQYF
TGTGCCAGCAGCGACCCCGGACTAGCGGGGAACACAGATACGCAGTATTTT
>TRBJ1-1|TRBV6-1|TRBD1|few
CASSPDRVSTEAFF
TGTGCCAGCAGCCCAGACAGGGTGAGCACTGAAGCTTTCTTT
>TRBJ1-5|TRBV29-1|NA|NA
CSVEDQPQHF
TGCAGCGTTGAAGATCAGCCCCAGCATTTT